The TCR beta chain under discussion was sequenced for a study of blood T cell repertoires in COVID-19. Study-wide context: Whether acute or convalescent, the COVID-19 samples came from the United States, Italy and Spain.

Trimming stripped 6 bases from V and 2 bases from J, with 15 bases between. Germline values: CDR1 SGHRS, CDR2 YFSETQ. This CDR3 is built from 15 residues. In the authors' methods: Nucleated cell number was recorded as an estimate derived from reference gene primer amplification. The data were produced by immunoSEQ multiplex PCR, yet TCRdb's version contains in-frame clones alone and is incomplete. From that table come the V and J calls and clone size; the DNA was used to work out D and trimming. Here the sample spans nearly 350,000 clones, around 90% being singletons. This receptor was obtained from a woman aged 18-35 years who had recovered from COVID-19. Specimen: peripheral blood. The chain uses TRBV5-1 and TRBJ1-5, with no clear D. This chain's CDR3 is CASKPSREGNQPQHF. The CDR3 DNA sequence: TGCGCCAGCAAACCGTCCCGAGAAGGCAATCAGCCCCAGCATTTT. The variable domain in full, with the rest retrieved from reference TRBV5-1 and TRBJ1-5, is KAGVTQTPRYLIKTRGQQVTLSCSPISGHRSVSWYQQTPGQGLQFLFEYFSETQRNKGNFPGRFSGRQFSNSRSEMNVSTLELGDSALYLCASKPSREGNQPQHFGDGTRLSIL.